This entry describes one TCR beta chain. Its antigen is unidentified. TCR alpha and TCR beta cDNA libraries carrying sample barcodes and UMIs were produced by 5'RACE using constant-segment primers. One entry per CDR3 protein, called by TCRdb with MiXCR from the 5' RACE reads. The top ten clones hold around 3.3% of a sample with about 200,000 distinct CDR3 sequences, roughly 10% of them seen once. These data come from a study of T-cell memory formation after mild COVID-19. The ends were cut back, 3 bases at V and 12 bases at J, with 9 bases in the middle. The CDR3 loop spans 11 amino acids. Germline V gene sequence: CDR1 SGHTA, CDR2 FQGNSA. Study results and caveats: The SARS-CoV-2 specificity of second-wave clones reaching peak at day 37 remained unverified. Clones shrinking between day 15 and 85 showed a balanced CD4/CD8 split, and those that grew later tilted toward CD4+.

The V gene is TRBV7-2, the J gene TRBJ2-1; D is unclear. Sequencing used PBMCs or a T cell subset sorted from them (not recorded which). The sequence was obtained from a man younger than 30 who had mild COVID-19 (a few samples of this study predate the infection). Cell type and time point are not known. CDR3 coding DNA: TGTGCCAGCAGCTTTCATAAGAGGCAGTTCTTC. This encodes CASSFHKRQFF.